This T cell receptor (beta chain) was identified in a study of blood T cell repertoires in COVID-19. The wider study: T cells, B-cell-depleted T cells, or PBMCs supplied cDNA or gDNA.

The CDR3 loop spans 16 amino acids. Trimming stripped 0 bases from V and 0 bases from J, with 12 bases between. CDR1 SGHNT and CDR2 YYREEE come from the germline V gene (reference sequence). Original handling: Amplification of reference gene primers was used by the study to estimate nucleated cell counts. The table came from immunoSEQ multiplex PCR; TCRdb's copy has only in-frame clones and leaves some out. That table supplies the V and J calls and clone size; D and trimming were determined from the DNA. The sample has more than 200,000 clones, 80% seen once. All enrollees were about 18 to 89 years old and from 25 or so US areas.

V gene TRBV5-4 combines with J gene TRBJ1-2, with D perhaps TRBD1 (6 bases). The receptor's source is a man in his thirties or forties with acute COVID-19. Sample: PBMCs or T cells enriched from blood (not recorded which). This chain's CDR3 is CASSLGGHIPNYGYTF. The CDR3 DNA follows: TGTGCCAGCAGCTTGGGGGGACATATCCCTAACTATGGCTACACCTTC.